This is a list of T cell receptor beta chains from one sample in a study of T cells after yellow fever vaccination. TCRdb reanalysed the 5' RACE reads using MiXCR and keeps one entry per CDR3 protein. The repertoire has around 310,000 distinct CDR3 sequences, approximately 4% of them found once; the top ten carry approximately 19%. Sequencing used PBMCs, obtained 15 days after the yellow fever booster vaccination. These TCRs come from a young man who received the YFV17D yellow fever vaccine. The CDR3 runs from the conserved cysteine through the conserved F or W. D genes are given only for firm matches. Clone sizes are given selectively: once, few, many, or a class where the clone is expanded.

V: TRBV20-1; D: NA; size: NA; J: TRBJ2-1; DNA: TGCAGTGCTCCGTACGGGGCCCGTGAGCAGTTCTTC; CDR3: CSAPYGAREQFF
V: TRBV6-2/TRBV6-3; D: NA; size: few; J: TRBJ2-6; DNA: TGTGCCAGCAGTGTACTAGGGTTTGAGGCCAACGTCCTGACTTTC; CDR3: CASSVLGFEANVLTF
V: TRBV18; D: NA; size: NA; J: TRBJ1-1; DNA: TGTGCCAGCTCACCACTTGCCGGGGGCTATGGTGAAGCTTTCTTT; CDR3: CASSPLAGGYGEAFF
V: TRBV2; D: NA; size: many; J: TRBJ2-3; DNA: TGTGCCAGCACTAGAATCACAGATACGCAGTATTTT; CDR3: CASTRITDTQYF
V: TRBV6-5; D: NA; size: NA; J: TRBJ2-4; DNA: TGTGCCAGCAGTTCTGTTTTTGGCATTCAGTACTTC; CDR3: CASSSVFGIQYF
V: TRBV7-2; D: TRBD1; size: NA; J: TRBJ1-2; DNA: TGTGCCAGCAGCTTAGGAGGGACAGGGTTTAATGGCTACACCTTC; CDR3: CASSLGGTGFNGYTF
V: TRBV12-3/TRBV12-4; D: NA; size: few; J: TRBJ1-2; DNA: TGTGCCAGCAGTTTTTGGGGGCAGAATGGCTACACCTTC; CDR3: CASSFWGQNGYTF
V: TRBV6-6; D: TRBD2; size: NA; J: TRBJ2-3; DNA: TGTGCCAGCAGCCGACCTAGCGGGGGCACAGATACGCAGTATTTT; CDR3: CASSRPSGGTDTQYF
V: TRBV12-3/TRBV12-4; D: TRBD2; size: NA; J: TRBJ2-2; DNA: TGTGCCAGCAGTTTATTAGCGGGGGGAACCACCGGGGAGCTGTTTTTT; CDR3: CASSLLAGGTTGELFF
V: TRBV12-3/TRBV12-4; D: NA; size: medium-sized; J: TRBJ1-5; DNA: TGTGCCAGCAGTTTAGGGTGGGTCAGCCAGCCCCAGCATTTT; CDR3: CASSLGWVSQPQHF
V: TRBV7-9; D: TRBD1; size: many; J: TRBJ2-5; DNA: TGTGCCAGCAGCTCCCGGGACAGGGACCAAGAGACCCAGTACTTC; CDR3: CASSSRDRDQETQYF
V: TRBV14; D: NA; size: few; J: TRBJ2-1; DNA: TGTGCCAGCAGCCAAGTAGGCTCAGGGGTGTCCTACAATGAGCAGTTCTTC; CDR3: CASSQVGSGVSYNEQFF
V: TRBV7-6; D: TRBD1; size: many; J: TRBJ1-1; DNA: TGTGCCAGCAGCTCCCGGGACAGGGAGAACACTGAAGCTTTCTTT; CDR3: CASSSRDRENTEAFF
V: TRBV12-3/TRBV12-4; D: NA; size: NA; J: TRBJ1-6; DNA: TGTGCCAGCAGTTCCGGCTTGAATTCACCCCTCCACTTT; CDR3: CASSSGLNSPLHF
V: TRBV5-6; D: NA; size: many; J: TRBJ1-2; DNA: TGTGCCAGCAGCTTCCGGGGGACTAGTTTCGGCTACACCTTC; CDR3: CASSFRGTSFGYTF
V: TRBV4-3; D: TRBD1; size: many; J: TRBJ2-1; DNA: TGCGCCAGCAGCCAGGGACAGGGGGCGATTCGGTTCTTC; CDR3: CASSQGQGAIRFF
V: TRBV7-7; D: NA; size: many; J: TRBJ2-4; DNA: TGTGCTAGCAGCTCAGGCCGGGGGCTGGGCAAAAACATTCAGTACTTC; CDR3: CASSSGRGLGKNIQYF